The text below deals with one TCR beta chain. Its antigen remains unknown. This CDR3 spans 14 amino acids. Germline V gives CDR1 LGHNA, CDR2 YSLEER. Germline trimming cut 6 bases from V and 9 bases from J; bases unmatched to any gene: 9. This specimen belongs to a study of monozygotic twins with cystic fibrosis. Profiled with immunoSEQ multiplex PCR; TCRdb holds only in-frame clones, not every one. The sample shows about 15,000 clones, 90% to 95% of them seen only once. Study-level points and caveats: Low clonality (median 0.0095) suggested a mostly naive repertoire. Nucleotide-identical clonotype sharing was significantly higher within monozygotic CF twin pairs than between unrelated CF individuals.

The sequencing sample was made of blood. V is TRBV4-3 and J is TRBJ2-1, with 9 bases identical to TRBD1. The receptor comes from a girl aged 2-10 years with cystic fibrosis. The CDR3 sequence is CASSRDRAPGEQFF. Here the CDR3 DNA reads TGCGCCAGCAGTCGGGACAGGGCACCGGGTGAGCAGTTCTTC.